These 17 T cell receptor beta chains came from one sample sequenced in a study of blood T cells in healthy people across ages. Through a sample-barcoded 5' primer and a J-beta primer mix, a second PCR was run for about 6 to 11 cycles. One entry per CDR3 protein, called by TCRdb with MiXCR from the 5' RACE reads. The sample includes 1 million or so distinct CDR3 sequences, approximately 25% of them seen just once. The data were also submitted as part of a second study, on T cells of mothers and their children.

The specimen sequenced was blood. These receptors all stem from a girl under 10 years old in good health.

A few counts support this clonotype. The rearrangement links TRBV6-6 to TRBJ2-4, with D possibly matching TRBD1 (6 bases). This CDR3 spans 16 amino acids. Germline CDR1 MNHNY, CDR2 SVGAGI (reference sequence). The V end was cut by 5 bases, the J end by 6 bases, with 20 bases between. In DNA, the CDR3 is TGTGCCAGCAGTCTCTGGCGAGGGGGTGGGGGAAACATTCAGTACTTC. As protein: CASSLWRGGGGNIQYF.

This chain connects TRBV28 to TRBJ2-5; D remains unclear. The CDR3 extends over 14 amino acids. V lost 5 bases and J 2 bases, leaving 12 bases between the germline ends. The germline CDR1 and CDR2 sequences are MDHEN and SYDVKM. The DNA for the CDR3 is TGTGCCAGCAGTCCACCCACTCGGCAAGAGACCCAGTACTTC. Translating it yields CASSPPTRQETQYF.

This clonotype has a handful of counts. This chain links TRBV2 with TRBJ1-3; unclear D gene. V dropped 4 bases and J dropped 0 bases, with 10 bases sitting between them. Germline V gives CDR1 SNHLY, CDR2 FYNNEI. This CDR3 region has 15 residues. The CDR3 DNA reads TGTGCCAGCAGTGGGCCAGGCGACTCTGGAAACACCATATATTTT. Protein sequence: CASSGPGDSGNTIYF.

This clonotype was seen only a few times. The V and J genes are TRBV6-4 and TRBJ2-1; possible D gene TRBD2, 6 bases. The CDR3 is made up of 15 amino acids. The germline gives CDR1 MRHNA, CDR2 SNTAGT. V was shortened by 3 bases and J by 1 base, with 10 bases between the two germline ends. The CDR3 spells CASSESGGSYNEQFF. CDR3 bases: TGTGCCAGCAGTGAATCCGGGGGTTCCTACAATGAGCAGTTCTTC.

V gene TRBV12-3 or TRBV12-4 combines with J gene TRBJ1-1; D remains ambiguous. Trimming pared 3 bases from V and 5 bases from J, leaving 13 bases between. The length of the CDR3 is 14 residues. The CDR3 loop reads CASSFLGPRTEAFF. Here the CDR3 DNA reads TGTGCCAGCAGTTTTTTGGGTCCTAGGACTGAAGCTTTCTTT.

This chain connects TRBV5-1 to TRBJ2-1, with 10 bases matching TRBD1. There are 17 residues in the CDR3. V dropped 2 bases and J dropped 0; count of bases not matched to a gene: 5. The germline CDR1 and CDR2 sequences are SGHRS and YFSETQ. The CDR3 spells CASSFGTGVYSYNEQFF. CDR3 bases: TGCGCCAGCAGCTTTGGGACAGGGGTCTACTCCTACAATGAGCAGTTCTTC.

The chain recombines TRBV12-3 or TRBV12-4 with TRBJ1-2, with 7 bases identical to TRBD1. The CDR3 length is 12 residues. V lost 3 bases, J lost 8 bases, and 3 bases stayed unmatched. In DNA form, the CDR3 reads TGTGCCAGCAGTTTGACAGGGCAAGGCTACACCTTC. Its protein product is CASSLTGQGYTF.

This chain links TRBV12-3 or TRBV12-4 with TRBJ2-5; D might be TRBD2 (5 bases). The end of the DNA is better explained by TRBJ2-1, so the J call may be wrong. The CDR3 is 15 amino acids. The chain's CDR3 is CASSPSRVILNEQFF. The CDR3 DNA is TGTGCCAGCAGTCCCTCGCGGGTGATATTGAATGAGCAGTTCTTC.

This clonotype was seen a few times. The genes are TRBV27 and TRBJ2-5, with D perhaps being TRBD1 or TRBD2 (5 bases each). The J call may be incorrect, as the DNA end agrees better with TRBJ2-7. Germline values: CDR1 MNHEY, CDR2 SMNVEV (reference sequence). This CDR3 is 11 amino acids long. The CDR3 protein is CAVGTFHEQYF. The CDR3 DNA reads TGTGCCGTAGGGACCTTCCACGAGCAGTACTTC.

The genes are TRBV15 and TRBJ2-2; 7 bases match TRBD1. This CDR3 is built from 19 residues. The germline CDR1 and CDR2 sequences are LNHNV and YYDKDF (reference sequence). The J segment lost 2 bases and the V segment lost 2 bases, leaving 14 bases of the junction unmatched. CDR3 in amino acids: CATSRPPIGGPINTGELFF. CDR3 in DNA: TGTGCCACCAGCAGACCCCCAATAGGGGGCCCAATTAACACCGGGGAGCTGTTTTTT.

The table lists this clonotype with a few counts. J is TRBJ2-1 and V is TRBV12-3 or TRBV12-4; D not certain. The CDR3 is made up of 12 amino acids. Trimming left V 5 bases short and J 6 bases short, with 8 bases between. The CDR3 protein is CASSVHSNEQFF. The DNA of the CDR3 is TGTGCCAGCAGTGTACACAGCAATGAGCAGTTCTTC.

The CDR3 region is CASSLLSDNSYEQYF. DNA of the CDR3: TGTGCCAGCAGCTTACTCAGTGACAATTCATACGAGCAGTACTTC. The genes are TRBV11-2 and TRBJ2-5; D gene unclear. The end of the DNA is better explained by TRBJ2-7, so the J call may be wrong. CDR1 and CDR2 from the germline V gene are SGHAT and FQNNGV. There are 15 residues in the CDR3.

The chain uses TRBV5-1 and TRBJ2-5, with 10 nucleotides matching TRBD2. The DNA end is a closer match to TRBJ2-1, so the J assignment may be wrong. This CDR3 contains 13 residues. CDR1 and CDR2 from the germline V gene are SGHRS and YFSETQ. CDR3 amino acids: CASQLAGLNEQFF. The DNA for the CDR3 is TGCGCCAGCCAACTAGCGGGATTAAATGAGCAGTTCTTC.

This clonotype showed up just a few times. At one of its ends the junction is not consistent with the germline gene, which may arise from a read error. This chain connects TRBV20-1 to TRBJ1-4; D call uncertain. This CDR3 is built from 12 residues. Germline V lookup: CDR1 DFQATT, CDR2 SNEGSKA (reference sequence). CDR3: CSAAMYNEKLFF. The DNA of the CDR3 is TGCAGTGCGGCAATGTATAATGAAAAGCTGTTTTTT.

In its sample, this clonotype was seen a few times. The chain combines TRBV20-1 with TRBJ2-7; 9 bases align to TRBD2. Losses at the gene ends were 6 bases for V and 4 bases for J; bases not matched to a gene: 25. The CDR3 is 19 amino acids. Germline lookup yields CDR1 DFQATT and CDR2 SNEGSKA (reference sequence). CDR3 sequence reads: CSASKLSGGQKDFPYEQYF. In DNA form, the CDR3 reads TGCAGTGCATCGAAGCTTAGCGGGGGACAAAAAGACTTCCCTTACGAGCAGTACTTC.

This chain joins TRBV6-5 and TRBJ2-5; D unclear. The CDR3 spans 18 residues. Germline lookup yields CDR1 MNHEY and CDR2 SVGAGI. Trimming took 0 bases from V and 5 from J, leaving 22 bases between them. The CDR3 DNA sequence: TGTGCCAGCAGTTACTCGAAGGTGGGGAACCCGGCTCCGGAGACCCAGTACTTC. Translating gives CASSYSKVGNPAPETQYF.

This clonotype was observed a handful of times. This chain joins TRBV29-1 and TRBJ2-3, with 11 nucleotides matching TRBD2. The germline CDR1 and CDR2 sequences are SQVTM and ANQGSEA. The J segment lost 2 bases and the V segment lost 5 bases, leaving 3 bases of the junction unmatched. There are 14 residues in the CDR3. Written as DNA, the CDR3 is TGCAGCGTTCCTAGCGGGGGGAACACAGATACGCAGTATTTT. Translation: CSVPSGGNTDTQYF.